The 31 T cell receptor beta chains reported below all come from one sample, sequenced in a study of T cell repertoires in cytomegalovirus infection. TCRdb reprocessed the reads via MiXCR and lists one record per CDR3 protein. The sample has 290,000 or so distinct CDR3 sequences, around 10% seen once. Sequencing was performed on PBMCs. These receptors originate from a human donor in good health (CMV status not recorded). Some clones in this sample may be carry-over from other donors' samples.

This clonotype was picked up a small number of times. V and J are TRBV19 and TRBJ2-2, with D possibly TRBD2 on 6 matching bases. In germline, CDR1 is LNHDA, CDR2 SQIVND (reference sequence). V dropped 6 bases and J dropped 6 bases, with 14 bases sitting between them. The CDR3 sequence is 14 residues long. The CDR3 loop is CASRGTPMAGELFF. The CDR3 region has the DNA TGTGCCAGTAGAGGGACTCCTATGGCCGGGGAGCTGTTTTTT.

This clonotype showed up many times. The chain joins TRBV11-2 to TRBJ2-2; D tentatively reads TRBD1 or TRBD2 (5 bases each). V was clipped by 5 bases and J by 5 bases, with 9 bases between them. Germline V gene lookup returns CDR1 SGHAT and CDR2 FQNNGV. The CDR3 has 13 residues. The CDR3 region is CASSQWGTGELFF. In DNA, the CDR3 is TGTGCCAGCAGCCAGTGGGGGACCGGGGAGCTGTTTTTT.

Ten or more counts support this clonotype. The CDR3 is CASSPGQRSSYEQYF. CDR3 nucleotides: TGTGCCAGCAGCCCGGGACAAAGGAGCTCCTACGAGCAGTACTTC. The chain links TRBV7-9 to TRBJ2-7; D is perhaps TRBD1 (6 bases). Germline lookup yields CDR1 SEHNR and CDR2 FQNEAQ (reference sequence). The V and J ends lost 5 bases and 0 bases respectively, with 14 bases between them. CDR3 length: 15 residues. Filled out from reference TRBV7-9 and TRBJ2-7, the complete variable domain reads DTGVSQNPRHKITKRGQNVTFRCDPISEHNRLYWYRQTLGQGPEFLTYFQNEAQLEKSRLLSDRFSAERPKGSFSTLEIQRTEQGDSAMYLCASSPGQRSSYEQYFGPGTRLTVT.

This clonotype was seen many times. The chain links TRBV7-2 to TRBJ2-5, with 8 bases that match TRBD1. Germline CDR1 SGHTA, CDR2 FQGNSA. This CDR3 has 13 amino acids. Trimming removed 5 bases from V and 4 bases from J; junction bases left unmatched: 3. The CDR3 bases are TGTGCCAGCAGCCTGGACAGGGCAGAGACCCAGTACTTC. Translating it yields CASSLDRAETQYF.

This clonotype has at least ten counts. The chain joins TRBV20-1 to TRBJ2-3, with TRBD2 matching over 8 bases. Germline CDR1 reads DFQATT; CDR2 reads SNEGSKA (reference sequence). The CDR3 spans 13 residues. V shed 1 base and J 9 bases; nucleotides not matched to a gene: 6. The CDR3 here is CSARVQGTRTQYF. CDR3 nucleotide sequence: TGCAGTGCTAGAGTCCAGGGGACTAGGACGCAGTATTTT.

The genes are TRBV5-5 and TRBJ1-2; no firm D call. The ends were cut back, 4 bases at V and 4 bases at J, with 14 bases in the middle. Per the germline V gene, CDR1 is SGHKS and CDR2 is YYEKEE (reference sequence). The CDR3 spans 14 residues. The CDR3 nucleotides are TGTGCCAGCAGCAATGCCAGAGGGCTCTATGGCTACACCTTC. Amino acid sequence: CASSNARGLYGYTF.

This clonotype came up many times. As DNA, the CDR3 is TGTGCCAGCACTCCTAGAGGGACAGGCACCTACGAGCAGTACGTC. It encodes CASTPRGTGTYEQYV. The rearrangement uses TRBV28 and TRBJ2-7; 8 nucleotides align to TRBD1. CDR1 is MDHEN, CDR2 SYDVKM, per germline. The CDR3 spans 15 residues. V dropped 7 bases and J dropped 2; count of bases not matched to a gene: 10.

Note on this clonotype: Sequence at one end of the junction differs from germline and may be a read error. The chain has TRBV20-1 and TRBJ2-1; D ambiguous. The CDR3 contains 15 residues. CDR1 is DFQATT, CDR2 SNEGSKA, per germline (reference sequence). As DNA, the CDR3 is TGCAGTGCTAGACCGTTGCGCCGGGCCTACAATGAGCACTTCTTC. It specifies CSARPLRRAYNEHFF.

This clonotype showed up many times. This chain links TRBV27 with TRBJ2-1, with 9 bases that match TRBD1. Germline V CDR1 and CDR2: MNHEY, SMNVEV (reference sequence). The V and J ends lost 3 bases and 0 bases, in that order; junction bases with no gene match: 9. The CDR3 spans 18 residues. The CDR3 DNA sequence: TGTGCCAGCAGTTTCGGACAGGGGTCCCAGAGCTCCTACAATGAGCAGTTCTTC. Its translation: CASSFGQGSQSSYNEQFF.

The V call is TRBV5-6, the J call TRBJ1-2; D not resolved. Germline V CDR1 and CDR2: SGHDT, YYEEEE. V gave up 2 bases and J gave up 1 base, with 9 bases separating them. The CDR3 totals 14 residues. The CDR3, as DNA: TGTGCCAGCAGCTTTCAGACCGATAACTATGGCTACACCTTC. Its protein product is CASSFQTDNYGYTF. Full variable domain (outside the CDR3, taken from reference TRBV5-6 and TRBJ1-2): DAGVTQSPTHLIKTRGQQVTLRCSPKSGHDTVSWYQQALGQGPQFIFQYYEEEERQRGNFPDRFSGHQFPNYSSELNVNALLLGDSALYLCASSFQTDNYGYTFGSGTRLTVV.

This clonotype was seen many times. This chain uses TRBV5-5 with TRBJ2-7; 7 positions agree with TRBD1. The germline gives CDR1 SGHKS, CDR2 YYEKEE (reference sequence). This CDR3 is 17 amino acids long. V lost 0 bases and J lost 2; bases outside the gene matches: 11. CDR3: CASSLDTRTGRTYEQYF. The CDR3 coding sequence is TGTGCCAGCAGCTTGGATACCCGGACAGGCCGTACCTACGAGCAGTACTTC. The whole variable domain, filled in from reference TRBV5-5 and TRBJ2-7, reads DAGVTQSPTHLIKTRGQQVTLRCSPISGHKSVSWYQQVLGQGPQFIFQYYEKEERGRGNFPDRFSARQFPNYSSELNVNALLLGDSALYLCASSLDTRTGRTYEQYFGPGTRLTVT.

This chain connects TRBV7-3 to TRBJ2-3; 15 nucleotides line up with TRBD2. Germline V CDR1 and CDR2: SGHTA, FQGTGA. The CDR3 consists of 17 residues. J was trimmed by 4 bases and V by 5 bases; bases with no gene match: 7. The CDR3 reads CASSPGLAGGPADTQYF. CDR3 nucleotide sequence: TGTGCCAGCAGCCCAGGACTAGCGGGGGGGCCAGCAGATACGCAGTATTTT.

J is TRBJ1-3 and V is TRBV29-1, with 9 bases that match TRBD1. This CDR3 region has 14 residues. In germline, CDR1 is SQVTM, CDR2 ANQGSEA. Trimming removed 6 bases from V and 0 bases from J; junction bases left unmatched: 3. The CDR3 is CSVGDRVSGNTIYF. CDR3 sequence (DNA): TGCAGCGTCGGGGACAGGGTCTCTGGAAACACCATATATTTT. The whole variable domain, remainder taken from reference TRBV29-1 and TRBJ1-3, is SAVISQKPSRDICQRGTSLTIQCQVDSQVTMMFWYRQQPGQSLTLIATANQGSEATYESGFVIDKFPISRPNLTFSTLTVSNMSPEDSSIYLCSVGDRVSGNTIYFGEGSWLTVV.

Ten or more counts support this clonotype. The CDR3, as DNA: TGTGCCAGCAGCAGACTAGGGGGGGTACGGGGACAGGAGGACACTGAAGCTTTCTTT. Protein sequence: CASSRLGGVRGQEDTEAFF. The chain employs TRBV7-8 and TRBJ1-1; 8 bases line up with TRBD1. Trimming at V came to 5 bases and at J to 3 bases, leaving 20 bases not matched to a gene. Germline assignment: CDR1 SGHVS and CDR2 FQNEAQ. The CDR3 is made up of 19 amino acids. The whole variable domain, remainder taken from reference TRBV7-8 and TRBJ1-1, is GAGVSQSPRYKVAKRGQDVALRCDPISGHVSLFWYQQALGQGPEFLTYFQNEAQLDKSGLPSDRFFAERPEGSVSTLKIQRTQQEDSAVYLCASSRLGGVRGQEDTEAFFGQGTRLTVV.

This clonotype appeared many times. V is TRBV7-9 and J is TRBJ1-2; D may be TRBD1 (6 bases). Trimming removed 5 bases from V and 6 bases from J, with 10 bases in between. The germline V gene encodes CDR1 SEHNR and CDR2 FQNEAQ (reference sequence). This CDR3 has 12 amino acids. In nucleotides, the CDR3 is TGTGCCAGCAGCAAACAGGGAGATGGCTACACCTTC. It specifies CASSKQGDGYTF.

This clonotype was found many times. The chain is built from TRBV20-1 and TRBJ1-1, with 7 positions matching TRBD1. Germline CDR1 and CDR2: DFQATT and SNEGSKA (reference sequence). The CDR3 sequence is 13 residues long. J lost 2 bases, V lost 4 bases, and 4 bases had no gene match. The DNA of the CDR3 is TGCAGTGCTATGGGACAGTCCAACACTGAAGCTTTCTTT. Its translation: CSAMGQSNTEAFF.

This clonotype was observed a handful of times. The chain recombines TRBV19 with TRBJ1-5; D is perhaps TRBD1 (6 bases). Between the trimmed V and J ends, which lost 3 bases and 1 base, there was a span of 16 bases. Germline CDR1 LNHDA, CDR2 SQIVND (reference sequence). This CDR3 is 17 amino acids long. The chain's CDR3 is CASSMNSGGSSNQPQHF. CDR3 nucleotide sequence: TGTGCCAGTAGTATGAATTCCGGGGGCTCGAGCAATCAGCCCCAGCATTTT. Drawing the rest from reference TRBV19 and TRBJ1-5, the complete variable domain is DGGITQSPKYLFRKEGQNVTLSCEQNLNHDAMYWYRQDPGQGLRLIYYSQIVNDFQKGDIAEGYSVSREKKESFPLTVTSAQKNPTAFYLCASSMNSGGSSNQPQHFGDGTRLSIL.

This clonotype has ten or more counts. The chain carries TRBV7-2 and TRBJ1-2; possible D gene TRBD1, 5 bases. CDR3 length: 13 residues. Germline CDR1 SGHTA, CDR2 FQGNSA. V gave up 5 bases and J gave up 8 bases, with 15 bases separating them. CDR3 nucleotides: TGTGCCAGCAGCCAAGAGGGGTTGGGAGGCTACACCTTC. Amino acid sequence: CASSQEGLGGYTF.

This clonotype came up many times. The DNA for the CDR3 is TGTGCCAGCAGTGAGGGGGAGCAGTACTTC. This encodes CASSEGEQYF. This chain uses TRBV25-1 with TRBJ2-7; D is uncertain. There are 10 residues in the CDR3. Germline V lookup: CDR1 MGHDK, CDR2 SYGVNS. V lost 3 bases and J 7 bases, leaving 4 bases between the germline ends.

This clonotype was detected ten times or more. The genes are TRBV12-3 or TRBV12-4 and TRBJ2-3; no definite D call. The CDR3 runs 15 residues. Between the trimmed V and J ends, which lost 6 bases and 10 bases, there was a span of 23 bases. The chain's CDR3 is CASSLEPQTSGPQYF. CDR3 DNA sequence: TGTGCCAGCAGCCTAGAGCCCCAGACGAGTGGACCGCAGTATTTT.

This clonotype was detected many times. CDR3 sequence: CASSFGRDGYTF. In nucleotides, the CDR3 is TGTGCCAGCAGTTTCGGACGGGATGGCTACACCTTC. The gene calls are TRBV28 and TRBJ1-2; D is undetermined. CDR3 size: 12 residues. V was clipped by 3 bases and J by 6 bases, with 8 bases between them. Germline CDR1 reads MDHEN; CDR2 reads SYDVKM.

The chain employs TRBV18 and TRBJ1-1, with D tentatively TRBD1 (5 bases). The CDR3 sequence is 19 residues long. Trimming stripped 4 bases from V and 1 base from J, with 25 bases between. In germline, CDR1 is KGHSH, CDR2 LQKENI. The CDR3 region is CASSRTRDLSPTTNTEAFF. CDR3 in DNA: TGTGCCAGCTCACGCACAAGGGACCTTTCCCCGACCACGAACACTGAAGCTTTCTTT.

The table lists this clonotype with many counts. The CDR3 region is CASSPHGTGVFNEQFF. Written as DNA, the CDR3 is TGTGCCAGCAGCCCACATGGGACAGGGGTTTTCAATGAGCAGTTCTTC. V usage is TRBV7-3 and J usage is TRBJ2-1; 10 bases are shared with TRBD1. The J segment lost 6 bases and the V segment lost 5 bases, leaving 10 bases of the junction unmatched. Germline V CDR1 and CDR2: SGHTA, FQGTGA. The length of the CDR3 is 16 residues.

This clonotype appeared many times. CDR3 region: CASSSSLAGNNEQFF. In DNA, the CDR3 is TGTGCCAGCAGTTCTTCACTAGCGGGGAACAATGAGCAGTTCTTC. This chain connects TRBV6-1 to TRBJ2-1, with 10 bases aligning to TRBD2. Trimming cost V 5 bases and J 5 bases; bases outside gene matches: 6. The CDR3 runs to 15 residues. Germline V lookup: CDR1 MNHNS, CDR2 SASEGT.

The sample holds a few counts of this clonotype. This chain connects TRBV5-1 to TRBJ1-6; 7 nucleotides match TRBD1. V lost 3 bases to trimming and J lost 7 bases; unmatched junction nucleotides: 4. Germline assignment: CDR1 SGHRS and CDR2 YFSETQ. The CDR3 is made up of 14 amino acids. The chain's CDR3 is CASSSPGQNSPLHF. Here the CDR3 DNA reads TGCGCCAGCAGCTCGCCGGGACAGAATTCACCCCTCCACTTT.

The table lists this clonotype with many counts. V gene TRBV5-5 combines with J gene TRBJ2-7, with 7 bases identical to TRBD1. J was trimmed by 3 bases and V by 4 bases; bases with no gene match: 10. Germline V lookup: CDR1 SGHKS, CDR2 YYEKEE (reference sequence). The CDR3 spans 15 residues. Here the CDR3 DNA reads TGTGCCAGCAGCCAAGGACAGGCACCTAACTACGAGCAGTACGTC. It encodes CASSQGQAPNYEQYV.

This clonotype was seen a handful of times. The rearrangement uses TRBV20-1 and TRBJ1-1; the D gene is possibly TRBD1 (5 bases). Germline lookup yields CDR1 DFQATT and CDR2 SNEGSKA (reference sequence). With 0 bases removed from V and 1 base from J, the gap between germline ends came to 9 bases. The CDR3 consists of 14 residues. As DNA, the CDR3 is TGCAGTGCTAGAGATGTGGACAAGAACACTGAAGCTTTCTTT. As protein: CSARDVDKNTEAFF.

This clonotype was seen ten or more times. V is TRBV28 and J is TRBJ1-5, with TRBD1 matching over 9 bases. J was trimmed by 5 bases and V by 3 bases; bases with no gene match: 20. The CDR3 loop spans 20 amino acids. In germline, CDR1 is MDHEN, CDR2 SYDVKM. This CDR3 is CASSFGELGGTGRRYQPQHF. For the CDR3, the DNA is TGTGCCAGCAGTTTCGGGGAGTTAGGGGGGACAGGGAGACGATATCAGCCCCAGCATTTT.

This clonotype occurred many times. The CDR3 bases are TGTGCCAGCAGCTTCGGACAGGATGCTAACTATGGCTACACCTTC. It translates to CASSFGQDANYGYTF. V is TRBV5-4 and J is TRBJ1-2, with 7 bases identical to TRBD1. The CDR3 covers 15 residues. The V and J ends lost 2 bases and 0 bases, in that order; junction bases with no gene match: 4. Germline V gene data show CDR1 as SGHNT and CDR2 as YYREEE (reference sequence).

The chain is built from TRBV14 and TRBJ1-1; D possibly corresponds to TRBD1 (5 bases). V was cut by 0 bases and J by 8 bases, with 10 bases left in between. The V gene's germline CDR1 is SGHDN and CDR2 FVKESK. There are 13 residues in the CDR3. The CDR3 DNA reads TGTGCCAGCAGCCAAGATGGCAGGGACGAAGCTTTCTTT. It is translated as CASSQDGRDEAFF.

This sequence joins TRBV10-3 and TRBJ2-5; possibly TRBD1 or TRBD2 for D (5 bases each). Trimming took off 4 bases at V and 2 bases at J, with 11 bases between the two ends. The CDR3 is 14 amino acids. From germline, CDR1 is ENHRY and CDR2 SYGVKD. CDR3 sequence reads: CAISALGDQETQYF. Written as DNA, the CDR3 is TGTGCCATCAGTGCTCTGGGGGATCAAGAGACCCAGTACTTC.